The T cell receptor (beta chain) under discussion was sequenced for a study of shared clonotypes between healthy human individuals. General observations from the study: About 4.5% of naive CD4 clonotypes were common to a few donors.

Some clones are missing from TCRdb's copy, which holds only in-frame ones; the method was immunoSEQ multiplex PCR. The sample contains 2 million to 2.5 million clones, about 94% of which appear only once. Unmatched junction bases numbered 8, after V lost 8 bases and J lost 5 bases. From germline, CDR1 is LNHDA and CDR2 SQIVND (reference sequence). This CDR3 is 13 amino acids long. On this clone itself: The antigen is undetermined.

Sequences were obtained from naive CD4+ T cells sorted from blood. As for subset: CD45RA+ positively selected. The chain is built from TRBV19 and TRBJ2-7; 8 bases align to TRBD1. The clonotype comes from a man aged 18 to 30 in good health. CDR3 nucleotide sequence: TGTGCCAGTGGGGAGCAGGGGGCCGACGAGCAGTACTTC. Its translation: CASGEQGADEQYF. The full variable domain, with the rest looked up from reference TRBV19 and TRBJ2-7, is DGGITQSPKYLFRKEGQNVTLSCEQNLNHDAMYWYRQDPGQGLRLIYYSQIVNDFQKGDIAEGYSVSREKKESFPLTVTSAQKNPTAFYLCASGEQGADEQYFGPGTRLTVT.